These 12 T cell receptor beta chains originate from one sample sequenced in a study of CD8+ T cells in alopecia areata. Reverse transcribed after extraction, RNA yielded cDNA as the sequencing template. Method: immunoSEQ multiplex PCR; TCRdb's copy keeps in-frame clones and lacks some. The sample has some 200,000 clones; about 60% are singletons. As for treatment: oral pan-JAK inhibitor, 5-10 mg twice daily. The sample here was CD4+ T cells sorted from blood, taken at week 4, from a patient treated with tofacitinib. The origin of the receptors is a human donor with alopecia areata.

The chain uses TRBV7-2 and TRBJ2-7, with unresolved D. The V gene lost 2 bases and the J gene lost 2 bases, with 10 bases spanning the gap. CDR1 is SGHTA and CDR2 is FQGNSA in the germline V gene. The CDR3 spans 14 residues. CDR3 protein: CASSLKARTYEQYF. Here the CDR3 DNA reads TGTGCCAGCAGCTTAAAGGCACGGACCTACGAGCAGTACTTC.

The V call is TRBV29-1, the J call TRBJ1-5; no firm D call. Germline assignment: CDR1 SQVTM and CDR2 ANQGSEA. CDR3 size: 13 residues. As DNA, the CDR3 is TGCAGTGTCTATTTAGGGAGCAATCAGCCCCAGCATTTT. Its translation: CSVYLGSNQPQHF. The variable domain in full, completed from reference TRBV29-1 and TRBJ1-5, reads SAVISQKPSRDICQRGTSLTIQCQVDSQVTMMFWYRQQPGQSLTLIATANQGSEATYESGFVIDKFPISRPNLTFSTLTVSNMSPEDSSIYLCSVYLGSNQPQHFGDGTRLSIL.

CDR3 sequence: CATSRGQGADYEQYF. CDR3 bases: TGTGCCACCAGCCGGGGACAGGGGGCTGACTACGAGCAGTACTTC. The J gene is TRBJ2-7, the V gene TRBV15; 12 bases fit TRBD1. The junction had 5 bases not matched to a gene; V was cut back by 5 bases and J by 3 bases. The CDR3 consists of 15 residues. The germline CDR1 and CDR2 sequences are LNHNV and YYDKDF (reference sequence).

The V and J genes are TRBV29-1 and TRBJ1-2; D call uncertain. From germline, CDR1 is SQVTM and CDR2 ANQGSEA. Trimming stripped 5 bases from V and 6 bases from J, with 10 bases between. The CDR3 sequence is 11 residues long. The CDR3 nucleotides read TGCAGCGTTTACGAGGCAGATGGCTACACCTTC. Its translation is CSVYEADGYTF. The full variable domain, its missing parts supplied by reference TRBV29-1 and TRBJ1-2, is SAVISQKPSRDICQRGTSLTIQCQVDSQVTMMFWYRQQPGQSLTLIATANQGSEATYESGFVIDKFPISRPNLTFSTLTVSNMSPEDSSIYLCSVYEADGYTFGSGTRLTVV.

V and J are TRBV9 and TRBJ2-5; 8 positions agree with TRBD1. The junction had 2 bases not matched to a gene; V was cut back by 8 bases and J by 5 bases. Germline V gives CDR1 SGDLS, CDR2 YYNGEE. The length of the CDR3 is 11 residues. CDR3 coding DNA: TGTGCCAGTGGGGACAGGGAGACCCAGTACTTC. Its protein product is CASGDRETQYF. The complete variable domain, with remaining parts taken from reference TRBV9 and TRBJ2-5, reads DSGVTQTPKHLITATGQRVTLRCSPRSGDLSVYWYQQSLDQGLQFLIQYYNGEERAKGNILERFSAQQFPDLHSELNLSSLELGDSALYFCASGDRETQYFGPGTRLLVL.

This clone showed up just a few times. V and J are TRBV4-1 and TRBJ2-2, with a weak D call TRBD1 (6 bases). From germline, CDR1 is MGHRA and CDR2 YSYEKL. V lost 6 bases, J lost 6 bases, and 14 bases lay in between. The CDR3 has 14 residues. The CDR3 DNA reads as TGCGCCAGCAGGCCGGGACAAATAGCCGGGGAGCTGTTTTTT. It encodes CASRPGQIAGELFF.

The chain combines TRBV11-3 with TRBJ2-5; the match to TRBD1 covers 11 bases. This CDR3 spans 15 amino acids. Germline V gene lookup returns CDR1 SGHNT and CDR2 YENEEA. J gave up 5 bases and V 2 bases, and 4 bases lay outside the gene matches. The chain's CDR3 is CASSLMGQGGETQYF. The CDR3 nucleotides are TGTGCCAGCAGCTTAATGGGACAGGGGGGCGAGACCCAGTACTTC.

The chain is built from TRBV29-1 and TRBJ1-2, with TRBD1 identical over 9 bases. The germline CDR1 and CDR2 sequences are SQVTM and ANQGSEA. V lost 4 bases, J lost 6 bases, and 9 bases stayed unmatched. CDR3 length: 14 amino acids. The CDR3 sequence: CSVGSTGGIDGYTF. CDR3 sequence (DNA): TGCAGCGTTGGATCGACAGGGGGTATTGATGGCTACACCTTC.

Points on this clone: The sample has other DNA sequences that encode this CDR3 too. The CDR3 region is CSVGPSGANVLTF. In DNA, the CDR3 is TGCAGCGTGGGGCCTTCTGGGGCCAACGTCCTGACTTTC. V and J are TRBV29-1 and TRBJ2-6; weak D call: TRBD1 (5 bases). Germline V CDR1 and CDR2: SQVTM, ANQGSEA. Trimming pared 6 bases from V and 1 base from J, leaving 7 bases between. The CDR3 totals 13 residues.

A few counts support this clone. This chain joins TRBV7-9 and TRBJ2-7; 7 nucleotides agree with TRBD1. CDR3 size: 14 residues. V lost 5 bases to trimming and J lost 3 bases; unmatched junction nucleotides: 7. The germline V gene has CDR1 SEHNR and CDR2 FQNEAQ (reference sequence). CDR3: CASSGDREYYEQYF. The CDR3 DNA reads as TGTGCCAGCAGCGGGGACAGAGAATACTACGAGCAGTACTTC.

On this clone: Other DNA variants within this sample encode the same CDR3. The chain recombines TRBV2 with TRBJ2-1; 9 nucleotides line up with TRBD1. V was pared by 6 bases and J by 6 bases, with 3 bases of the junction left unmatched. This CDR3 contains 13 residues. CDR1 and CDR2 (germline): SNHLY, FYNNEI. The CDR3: CASRGQGLNEQFF. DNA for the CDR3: TGTGCCAGCAGGGGACAGGGTCTCAATGAGCAGTTCTTC.

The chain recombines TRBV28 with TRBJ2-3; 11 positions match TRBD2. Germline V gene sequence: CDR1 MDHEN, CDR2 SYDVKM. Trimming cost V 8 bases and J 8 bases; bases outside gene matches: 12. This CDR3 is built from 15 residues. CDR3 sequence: CASRASGGLTGTQYF. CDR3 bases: TGTGCCAGCCGGGCTAGCGGGGGGCTAACGGGTACGCAGTATTTT.